The rows below give T cell receptor beta chains drawn from one sample of a study of T cell changes during pregnancy in multiple sclerosis. Only in-frame clones appear in the TCRdb table, and some are missing; sequencing was by immunoSEQ multiplex PCR. In the table there are 50,000 to 60,000 clones, about 90% of which are singletons. This material consisted of CD4+ T cells from peripheral blood mononuclear cells, taken in the second trimester of pregnancy. Every receptor here comes from a female donor with multiple sclerosis, enrolled in a pregnancy study. Both conserved end residues are part of each CDR3. A D gene is named only where the DNA matches it firmly. Clone size, where shown, is once, few, many, or a class for clones that have expanded.

CDR3 protein: CATSRDWRNGELFF; CDR3 DNA: TGTGCCACCAGCAGAGATTGGCGGAACGGGGAGCTGTTTTTT; V gene: TRBV15; D gene: .; clone size: .; J gene: TRBJ2-2
CDR3 protein: CASSRGDRGLQPQHF; CDR3 DNA: TGTGCCAGCAGCCGAGGGGACAGGGGGCTTCAGCCCCAGCATTTT; V gene: TRBV6-5; D gene: TRBD1; clone size: .; J gene: TRBJ1-5
CDR3 protein: CASNARGRGGDYQPQHF; CDR3 DNA: TGTGCCAGTAATGCAAGGGGGCGCGGGGGGGATTATCAGCCCCAGCATTTT; V gene: TRBV19; D gene: TRBD1; clone size: .; J gene: TRBJ1-5
CDR3 protein: CAWSAPRGSYGYTF; CDR3 DNA: TGTGCCTGGAGTGCACCCAGGGGCAGCTATGGCTACACCTTC; V gene: TRBV30; D gene: .; clone size: .; J gene: TRBJ1-2
CDR3 protein: CASSREQGRHQPQHF; CDR3 DNA: TGTGCCAGCAGTAGAGAACAGGGGAGGCATCAGCCCCAGCATTTT; V gene: TRBV2; D gene: TRBD1; clone size: .; J gene: TRBJ1-5
CDR3 protein: CASSKKQGASYEQYF; CDR3 DNA: TGTGCCAGTAGTAAAAAACAGGGGGCGTCCTACGAGCAGTACTTC; V gene: TRBV19; D gene: TRBD1; clone size: .; J gene: TRBJ2-7
CDR3 protein: CASSYSRTGSIYGYTF; CDR3 DNA: TGTGCCAGCAGTTACTCTCGGACAGGGAGTATCTATGGCTACACCTTC; V gene: TRBV6-5; D gene: TRBD1; clone size: once; J gene: TRBJ1-2
CDR3 protein: CASSTLGDEQFF; CDR3 DNA: TGTGCCAGTAGTACCCTAGGGGATGAGCAGTTCTTC; V gene: TRBV19; D gene: .; clone size: .; J gene: TRBJ2-1
CDR3 protein: CASSHSSSGQETQYF; CDR3 DNA: TGTGCCAGCAGCCATTCCTCTAGCGGTCAAGAGACCCAGTACTTC; V gene: TRBV9; D gene: TRBD2; clone size: .; J gene: TRBJ2-5
CDR3 protein: CASRTKGGGEQYF; CDR3 DNA: TGCGCCAGCCGAACTAAAGGAGGAGGCGAGCAGTACTTC; V gene: TRBV5-1; D gene: .; clone size: .; J gene: TRBJ2-7
CDR3 protein: CASSSGQGAADTQYF; CDR3 DNA: TGTGCCAGCAGCTCGGGACAGGGGGCGGCAGATACGCAGTATTTT; V gene: TRBV7-2; D gene: TRBD1; clone size: .; J gene: TRBJ2-3
CDR3 protein: CATSGQTNTEAFF; CDR3 DNA: TGTGCCACCTCGGGACAGACGAACACTGAAGCTTTCTTT; V gene: TRBV10-3; D gene: TRBD1; clone size: .; J gene: TRBJ1-1
CDR3 protein: CATSRGRLEGYEQYF; CDR3 DNA: TGTGCCACCAGCAGAGGTCGATTGGAGGGCTACGAGCAGTACTTC; V gene: TRBV15; D gene: .; clone size: .; J gene: TRBJ2-7
CDR3 protein: CASSPSGGFNEQFF; CDR3 DNA: TGTGCCAGCAGTCCGAGCGGGGGGTTCAATGAGCAGTTCTTC; V gene: TRBV6-5; D gene: TRBD2; clone size: .; J gene: TRBJ2-1
CDR3 protein: CASIPLGQGGLNTEAFF; CDR3 DNA: TGTGCCAGTATCCCCCTAGGACAGGGGGGTTTGAACACTGAAGCTTTCTTT; V gene: TRBV19; D gene: TRBD1; clone size: .; J gene: TRBJ1-1
CDR3 protein: CASSVTGGYNEQFF; CDR3 DNA: TGTGCCAGCAGCGTTACAGGGGGCTACAATGAGCAGTTCTTC; V gene: TRBV9; D gene: TRBD1; clone size: .; J gene: TRBJ2-1
CDR3 protein: CASSPSWDSSYEQYF; CDR3 DNA: TGTGCCAGCTCCCCATCTTGGGACAGCTCCTACGAGCAGTACTTC; V gene: TRBV18; D gene: TRBD1; clone size: .; J gene: TRBJ2-7
CDR3 protein: CASSTTGGRQPQHF; CDR3 DNA: TGTGCCAGCAGCACCACAGGGGGCAGACAGCCCCAGCATTTT; V gene: TRBV6-6; D gene: TRBD1; clone size: .; J gene: TRBJ1-5
CDR3 protein: CASIQGAQNTEAFF; CDR3 DNA: TGTGCCAGCATCCAGGGGGCGCAGAACACTGAAGCTTTCTTT; V gene: TRBV7-9; D gene: TRBD1; clone size: .; J gene: TRBJ1-1
CDR3 protein: CASSSFRSSGRNTGELFF; CDR3 DNA: TGTGCCAGTAGTTCCTTTCGCTCTAGCGGGAGGAACACCGGGGAGCTGTTTTTT; V gene: TRBV19; D gene: TRBD2; clone size: .; J gene: TRBJ2-2
CDR3 protein: CASSYSAGKQFF; CDR3 DNA: TGTGCCAGCAGTTACTCGGCAGGGAAGCAGTTCTTC; V gene: TRBV6-5; D gene: .; clone size: .; J gene: TRBJ2-1
CDR3 protein: CARSGEGSYNEQFF; CDR3 DNA: TGTGCCCGCTCGGGGGAGGGCTCCTACAATGAGCAGTTCTTC; V gene: TRBV30; D gene: TRBD2; clone size: .; J gene: TRBJ2-1
CDR3 protein: CASSLRHRSYEQYF; CDR3 DNA: TGTGCCAGCAGCCTGCGACATCGCTCCTACGAGCAGTACTTC; V gene: TRBV13; D gene: .; clone size: .; J gene: TRBJ2-7
CDR3 protein: CASSETTANYGYTF; CDR3 DNA: TGTGCCAGCAGTGAAACGACAGCTAACTATGGCTACACCTTC; V gene: TRBV25-1; D gene: .; clone size: once; J gene: TRBJ1-2
CDR3 protein: CASSLRGGENSPLHF; CDR3 DNA: TGTGCCAGCAGCTTAAGGGGCGGAGAGAATTCACCCCTCCACTTT; V gene: TRBV7-3; D gene: .; clone size: .; J gene: TRBJ1-6
CDR3 protein: CASSTDRGQGEKLFF; CDR3 DNA: TGTGCCAGTAGTACGGACAGGGGGCAAGGAGAAAAACTGTTTTTT; V gene: TRBV19; D gene: TRBD1; clone size: few; J gene: TRBJ1-4
CDR3 protein: CASSLTGEAFF; CDR3 DNA: TGTGCCAGCTCCCTGACAGGAGAAGCTTTCTTT; V gene: TRBV18; D gene: .; clone size: .; J gene: TRBJ1-1
CDR3 protein: CASRAIGRADTQYF; CDR3 DNA: TGTGCCAGCAGGGCAATCGGCAGGGCAGATACGCAGTATTTT; V gene: TRBV11-2; D gene: .; clone size: .; J gene: TRBJ2-3